These 30 T cell receptor beta chains came from one sample sequenced in a study of T cells in Graves' hyperthyroidism and ophthalmopathy. RNA transcripts were the template for amplifying TCR beta CDR3 regions. Primed by the HTBI set, a first-round RT-PCR was run on the TCR CDR3. MiXCR, run by TCRdb on the multiplex PCR reads, gives a single entry per CDR3 protein. This table holds approximately 560,000 distinct CDR3 sequences, 15% to 18% found once. The sample consisted of blood. These TCRs come from a woman between 25 and 40 years old with Graves' hyperthyroidism.

This clonotype was picked up a small number of times. This chain uses TRBV6-1 with TRBJ2-7; D gene ambiguous. Germline CDR1 and CDR2: MNHNS and SASEGT. The V end lost 0 bases, the J end lost 3 bases, and 6 bases lay between the germline ends. CDR3 length: 13 amino acids. The CDR3 protein is CASSEARIYEQYF. Here the CDR3 DNA reads TGTGCCAGCAGTGAAGCGCGGATCTACGAGCAGTACTTC.

This clonotype appeared many times. The chain has TRBV5-1 and TRBJ2-7; D may be TRBD2 (5 bases). Trimming pared 0 bases from V and 0 bases from J, leaving 10 bases between. CDR3 length: 15 residues. The V gene's germline CDR1 is SGHRS and CDR2 YFSETQ. Here the CDR3 DNA reads TGCGCCAGCAGCTTGGTAACGGGGAGCTCCTACGAGCAGTACTTC. Amino acid sequence: CASSLVTGSSYEQYF.

Ten or more counts support this clonotype. The chain is built from TRBV6-5 and TRBJ1-5; D ambiguous. The germline V gene has CDR1 MNHEY and CDR2 SVGAGI. This CDR3 contains 15 residues. Trimming left V 2 bases short and J 0 bases short, with 8 bases between. The CDR3 reads CASSYRAFSNQPQHF. The CDR3 coding sequence is TGTGCCAGCAGTTACCGGGCCTTTAGCAATCAGCCCCAGCATTTT.

This clonotype was detected only a few times. The chain is built from TRBV3-1 and TRBJ2-7, with 10 bases identical to TRBD2. CDR3 length: 14 residues. Germline V gene lookup returns CDR1 LGHDT and CDR2 YNNKEL (reference sequence). V trimming: 5 bases; J trimming: 6 bases; junction bases outside the gene matches: 7. For the CDR3, the DNA is TGTGCCAGCAGCTTCCCCGGGACTAGCGTCGAGCAGTACTTC. As protein: CASSFPGTSVEQYF.

The table lists this clonotype with many counts. This chain uses TRBV12-3 or TRBV12-4 with TRBJ1-2; 10 bases are shared with TRBD1. Trimming cost V 4 bases and J 3 bases; bases outside gene matches: 2. The CDR3 runs 14 residues. DNA for the CDR3: TGTGCCAGCAGTTGGGGACAGGGGTACTATGGCTACACCTTC. It translates to CASSWGQGYYGYTF.

Turning to this clonotype: A much more abundant neighbour one base away suggests this may be a read error. This chain joins TRBV16 and TRBJ2-1, with no clear D. The CDR3 has 16 residues. With 2 bases removed from V and 0 bases from J, the gap between germline ends came to 11 bases. CDR1 is KGHSY, CDR2 FQNENV, per germline. The CDR3 nucleotides read TGTGCCAGCAGCCAAGCCTCATCGGTCTCCTACAATGAGCAGTTCTTC. Its protein is CASSQASSVSYNEQFF.

Ten or more counts support this clonotype. The CDR3 is CASSLGRASTGGTQYF. CDR3 coding DNA: TGTGCCAGCAGCTTAGGCCGAGCTTCCACGGGGGGTACGCAGTATTTT. This sequence joins TRBV13 and TRBJ2-3, with 7 bases identical to TRBD2. Looked up from germline, CDR1 is PRHDT and CDR2 is FYEKMQ (reference sequence). The CDR3 is made up of 16 amino acids. Germline trimming cut 0 bases from V and 8 bases from J; bases unmatched to any gene: 11.

To note about this clonotype: The junction does not match germline at one end; this may be a read error. The V gene is TRBV10-3, the J gene TRBJ2-5; the D is unclear. CDR1 and CDR2 (germline): ENHRY, SYGVKD. The CDR3 spans 13 residues. CDR3 in DNA: TGTGCCGTCAGTGGCGGTAACCAAGAGACCCAGTACTTC. Translation: CAVSGGNQETQYF.

J is TRBJ2-2 and V is TRBV29-1, with 8 bases identical to TRBD2. Per the germline V gene, CDR1 is SQVTM and CDR2 is ANQGSEA. This CDR3 region has 13 residues. V gave up 4 bases and J gave up 5 bases; unmatched junction bases: 3. The CDR3 here is CSVGSSGTGELFF. The CDR3 DNA reads TGCAGCGTTGGCTCTAGCGGGACCGGGGAGCTGTTTTTT.

This clonotype was detected many times. The V call is TRBV19, the J call TRBJ2-1, with D perhaps matching TRBD1 (5 bases). This CDR3 spans 15 amino acids. The V and J ends lost 5 bases and 6 bases respectively, with 17 bases between them. Germline V gives CDR1 LNHDA, CDR2 SQIVND (reference sequence). The CDR3 sequence is CASSSLGAWSNEQFF. The CDR3 DNA reads TGTGCCAGTAGTTCGTTAGGGGCGTGGAGCAATGAGCAGTTCTTC. Looking up the rest from reference TRBV19 and TRBJ2-1 gives the full variable domain: DGGITQSPKYLFRKEGQNVTLSCEQNLNHDAMYWYRQDPGQGLRLIYYSQIVNDFQKGDIAEGYSVSREKKESFPLTVTSAQKNPTAFYLCASSSLGAWSNEQFFGPGTRLTVL.

The chain carries TRBV30 and TRBJ1-5; weak D call: TRBD1 (5 bases). In germline, CDR1 is GTSNPN, CDR2 SVGIG (reference sequence). Trimming removed 4 bases at V and 4 bases at J, with 11 bases between. CDR3 length: 13 amino acids. The CDR3 DNA reads as TGTGCCTGGACGCTCGGGGGGAATCAGCCCCAGCATTTT. Protein sequence: CAWTLGGNQPQHF. Looking up the rest from reference TRBV30 and TRBJ1-5 gives the full variable domain: SQTIHQWPATLVQPVGSPLSLECTVEGTSNPNLYWYRQAAGRGLQLLFYSVGIGQISSEVPQNLSASRPQDRQFILSSKKLLLSDSGFYLCAWTLGGNQPQHFGDGTRLSIL.

This rearrangement joins TRBV18 to TRBJ1-2, with D tentatively TRBD1 (6 bases). Deletions cut 5 bases from V and 7 bases from J, with 17 bases between. The CDR3 is made up of 14 amino acids. Looked up from germline, CDR1 is KGHSH and CDR2 is LQKENI. CDR3 sequence (DNA): TGTGCCAGCTCATCCTACGACAGGCCTCTTGGCTACACCTTC. This sequence encodes CASSSYDRPLGYTF. The full variable domain, in which reference TRBV18 and TRBJ1-2 provide the parts outside the CDR3, is NAGVMQNPRHLVRRRGQEARLRCSPMKGHSHVYWYRQLPEEGLKFMVYLQKENIIDESGMPKERFSAEFPKEGPSILRIQQVVRGDSAAYFCASSSYDRPLGYTFGSGTRLTVV.

This chain uses TRBV7-3 with TRBJ1-2; D possibly corresponds to TRBD1 (6 bases). Germline V gene sequence: CDR1 SGHTA, CDR2 FQGTGA. The CDR3 length is 21 residues. V was cut by 1 base and J by 0 bases, with 27 bases left in between. DNA for the CDR3: TGTGCCAGCAGCTTAATGTCAGTTAGAGACAGGCCATTATCAGCTAACTATGGCTACACCTTC. Translation: CASSLMSVRDRPLSANYGYTF.

With respect to this clonotype: A much bigger clone sits one base away, suggesting this may be a read error. CDR3 in amino acids: CAWNVGTGGYEQYF. The CDR3 bases are TGTGCCTGGAATGTAGGGACAGGGGGCTACGAGCAGTACTTC. The V gene is TRBV30, the J gene TRBJ2-7, with 11 positions matching TRBD1. CDR3 length: 14 residues. Germline CDR1 reads GTSNPN; CDR2 reads SVGIG (reference sequence). J was trimmed by 3 bases and V by 4 bases; bases with no gene match: 5.

The J gene is TRBJ2-5, the V gene TRBV7-2, with 8 bases aligning to TRBD1. Germline V lookup: CDR1 SGHTA, CDR2 FQGNSA. V gave up 6 bases and J gave up 9 bases; unmatched junction bases: 12. The CDR3 spans 14 residues. This CDR3 reads CASRDRDSSRAQYF. The CDR3 DNA sequence: TGTGCCAGCAGGGACAGGGACAGCTCGAGGGCCCAGTACTTC.

Only a few counts were recorded for this clonotype. The rearrangement links TRBV5-1 to TRBJ2-7; 8 nucleotides align to TRBD1. The CDR3 is 14 residues long. J gave up 5 bases and V 1 base, and 5 bases lay outside the gene matches. Germline CDR1 and CDR2: SGHRS and YFSETQ. The CDR3 coding sequence is TGCGCCAGCAGCTTGCGGACAGGGTCCCACGAGCAGTACTTC. Amino acids: CASSLRTGSHEQYF.

At least ten counts were recorded for this clonotype. As DNA, the CDR3 is TGTGCCTGGAGACACCCGCCCAATGAGCAGTTCTTC. As protein: CAWRHPPNEQFF. The V and J genes are TRBV30 and TRBJ2-1, with unresolved D. V was shortened by 3 bases and J by 6 bases, with 9 bases between the two germline ends. This CDR3 has 12 amino acids. Germline V lookup: CDR1 GTSNPN, CDR2 SVGIG (reference sequence).

This clonotype has a count of ten or more. V and J are TRBV7-2 and TRBJ2-5; 8 nucleotides match TRBD2. The CDR3 runs 17 residues. The junction had 13 bases not matched to a gene; V was cut back by 3 bases and J by 4 bases. CDR1 and CDR2 (germline): SGHTA, FQGNSA. The CDR3 DNA follows: TGTGCCAGCAGCTTCATGGGAGCGGGAGCGGGCGGAGAGACCCAGTACTTC. As protein: CASSFMGAGAGGETQYF.

This clonotype was counted ten times or more. The V and J genes are TRBV6-1 and TRBJ2-1, with 7 bases identical to TRBD2. J was trimmed by 5 bases and V by 2 bases; bases with no gene match: 15. This CDR3 is 18 amino acids long. Germline V gene sequence: CDR1 MNHNS, CDR2 SASEGT. The CDR3 here is CASSEFLTSLSGHNEQFF. CDR3 coding DNA: TGTGCCAGCAGTGAATTTTTGACTAGCCTCTCAGGACACAATGAGCAGTTCTTC.

The CDR3 DNA reads as TGCGCCAGCAGCTTGCTGCAGGGTGTCACCGGGGAGCTGTTTTTT. It translates to CASSLLQGVTGELFF. The chain joins TRBV5-1 to TRBJ2-2; D possibly corresponds to TRBD1 (5 bases). The V gene's germline CDR1 is SGHRS and CDR2 YFSETQ. With 1 base removed from V and 4 bases from J, the gap between germline ends came to 11 bases. The CDR3 covers 15 residues.

Ten or more counts support this clonotype. V and J are TRBV7-3 and TRBJ2-1, with 7 bases identical to TRBD2. Germline CDR1 reads SGHTA; CDR2 reads FQGTGA. Trimming cost V 0 bases and J 7 bases; bases outside gene matches: 6. This CDR3 comprises 15 residues. The CDR3: CASSLTGAGPNEQFF. The CDR3 DNA sequence: TGTGCCAGCAGCTTAACGGGAGCGGGGCCAAATGAGCAGTTCTTC.

In this sample, this clonotype turned up many times. The chain has TRBV20-1 and TRBJ2-1; the match to TRBD2 covers 9 bases. Germline CDR1 reads DFQATT; CDR2 reads SNEGSKA (reference sequence). CDR3 size: 14 residues. The J segment lost 10 bases and the V segment lost 1 base, leaving 8 bases of the junction unmatched. The CDR3 here is CSARVAGGPMEQFF. CDR3 nucleotides: TGCAGTGCTAGAGTGGCGGGAGGGCCTATGGAGCAGTTCTTC.

This clonotype was found a few times. V gene TRBV2 combines with J gene TRBJ1-4; D remains unclear. The V gene lost 2 bases and the J gene lost 3 bases, with 7 bases spanning the gap. Germline loops: CDR1 SNHLY, CDR2 FYNNEI. The CDR3 is made up of 14 amino acids. Here the CDR3 DNA reads TGTGCCAGCAGTGAAAGTCTAGCTAATGAAAAACTGTTTTTT. This translates into CASSESLANEKLFF.

This clonotype was detected many times. The chain combines TRBV30 with TRBJ1-1; D gene uncertain. V was trimmed by 3 bases and J by 2 bases, leaving 10 bases between them. The germline V gene encodes CDR1 GTSNPN and CDR2 SVGIG (reference sequence). This CDR3 has 13 amino acids. The CDR3 bases are TGTGCCTGGAGGTTAACGGGTAACACTGAAGCTTTCTTT. This sequence encodes CAWRLTGNTEAFF. The whole variable domain, remainder taken from reference TRBV30 and TRBJ1-1, is SQTIHQWPATLVQPVGSPLSLECTVEGTSNPNLYWYRQAAGRGLQLLFYSVGIGQISSEVPQNLSASRPQDRQFILSSKKLLLSDSGFYLCAWRLTGNTEAFFGQGTRLTVV.

This clonotype was counted ten times or more. The rearrangement links TRBV2 to TRBJ2-7, with D maybe TRBD2 (5 bases). CDR3 size: 12 residues. The ends were cut back, 6 bases at V and 4 bases at J, with 10 bases in the middle. The germline V gene has CDR1 SNHLY and CDR2 FYNNEI. CDR3 sequence reads: CASRKGDYEQYF. In DNA form, the CDR3 reads TGTGCCAGCAGAAAGGGAGATTACGAGCAGTACTTC.

A few counts support this clonotype. The V and J genes are TRBV4-2 and TRBJ2-3, with 9 bases lining up with TRBD2. Per germline, CDR1 LGHNA and CDR2 YNFKEQ. The CDR3 extends over 16 amino acids. Trimming removed 1 base from V and 5 bases from J; junction bases left unmatched: 7. CDR3 loop: CASSQGGSGSIDTQYF. The CDR3 bases are TGTGCCAGCAGCCAAGGGGGTAGCGGGAGTATAGATACGCAGTATTTT.

A remark on this clonotype: No conserved phenylalanine or tryptophan ends this CDR3, so it is likely a read error. The chain combines TRBV20-1 with TRBJ2-1; 8 positions match TRBD1. Per germline, CDR1 DFQATT and CDR2 SNEGSKA (reference sequence). This CDR3 has 15 residues. V was clipped by 6 bases and J by 7 bases; unmatched bases: 14. CDR3: CSALSGSRGQNEQFI. The CDR3 bases are TGCAGTGCCTTATCGGGAAGCAGGGGGCAAAATGAGCAGTTCATC.

This clonotype came up a few times. The genes are TRBV12-5 and TRBJ2-2; possibly TRBD2 for D (6 bases). Looked up from germline, CDR1 is LGHNT and CDR2 is FRNRAP. The CDR3 spans 13 residues. V shed 6 bases and J shed 9 bases, with 14 bases lying between them. CDR3: CASGHRRARELFF. CDR3 sequence (DNA): TGTGCTAGTGGACACAGGAGGGCCAGGGAGCTGTTTTTT.

This clonotype was detected only a few times. The chain uses TRBV5-6 and TRBJ1-1; D ambiguous. Trimming took 4 bases from V and 5 from J, leaving 21 bases between them. CDR3 length: 16 amino acids. Germline values: CDR1 SGHDT, CDR2 YYEEEE. The CDR3 region has the DNA TGTGCCAGCAGCCTCGCTCCGTGGTTTATGAGGACTGAAGCTTTCTTT. Translating gives CASSLAPWFMRTEAFF.

This clonotype was seen many times. The V gene is TRBV2, the J gene TRBJ2-1, with TRBD2 identical over 12 bases. Trimming at V came to 6 bases and at J to 0 bases, leaving 15 bases not matched to a gene. Germline CDR1 and CDR2: SNHLY and FYNNEI. The CDR3 length is 20 residues. DNA for the CDR3: TGTGCCAGCAGAGATCCGTTTGATACTAGCGGGGGGAGCTCCTACAATGAGCAGTTCTTC. Its protein product is CASRDPFDTSGGSSYNEQFF.